This is a list of T cell receptor beta chains from one sample in a study of blood T cells in healthy people across ages. TCRdb recomputed calls from the 5' RACE reads with MiXCR, one row per CDR3 protein. This sample has about 830,000 distinct CDR3 sequences, with about 62% found just once. The sample comprised blood. Source of these receptors: a young man in good health. Each CDR3 is given with its conserved first and last residue. D genes are given only for firm matches. Clone size, where shown, is once, few, many, or a class for clones that have expanded.

size	D	V	J	DNA	CDR3
-	TRBD2	TRBV7-2	TRBJ2-3	TGTGCCAGCGCGGGGGGGAGGGGCACAGATACGCAGTATTTT	CASAGGRGTDTQYF
few	-	TRBV4-2	TRBJ1-6	TGTGCCAGCAGCTCCACAGGGTGGGAATCACCCCTCCACTTT	CASSSTGWESPLHF
-	TRBD1	TRBV5-1	TRBJ2-3	TGCGCCAGCAGCCCACCGGGGACAGCCCGCACAGATACGCAGTATTTT	CASSPPGTARTDTQYF
-	-	TRBV25-1	TRBJ2-2	TGTGCCAGCAGTGCCCTCGGGCAGAACACCGGGGAGCTGTTTTTT	CASSALGQNTGELFF
-	TRBD1	TRBV10-3	TRBJ1-2	TGTGCCATCAGCACCGGGACAGGGGGCGCGTATGGCTACACCTTC	CAISTGTGGAYGYTF
few	-	TRBV9	TRBJ2-1	TGTGCCAGCAGCGTAGAACGGGCCTACAATGAGCAGTTCTTC	CASSVERAYNEQFF
-	TRBD2	TRBV19	TRBJ2-7	TGTGCCAGTAGTAGACCGGGACTAGCGGGGGGCAACGAGCAGTACTTC	CASSRPGLAGGNEQYF
few	TRBD1	TRBV20-1	TRBJ1-6	TGCAGTGCTAGAGATCAGGGGACAGGGGGCAAATCACCCCTCCACTTT	CSARDQGTGGKSPLHF
-	TRBD2	TRBV7-9	TRBJ2-5	TGTGCCAGCATTAGCGGGGGGATCCAAGAGACCCAGTACTTC	CASISGGIQETQYF
-	TRBD1	TRBV6-1	TRBJ2-5	TGTGCCAGCAGTACGGGTCTTGGGACAGGGGGTCAAGAGACCCAGTACTTC	CASSTGLGTGGQETQYF
-	TRBD2	TRBV28	TRBJ2-3	TGTGCCAGCAGATTTGGACTAGCGGGTGGTCCAGATACGCAGTATTTT	CASRFGLAGGPDTQYF
once	-	TRBV12-3/TRBV12-4	TRBJ1-4	TGTGCCAGCAGTTTGGGGGTCGGGGGTAAGATTGAAAAACTGTTTTTT	CASSLGVGGKIEKLFF
-	-	TRBV12-3/TRBV12-4	TRBJ1-2	TGTGCCAGCAGTCTAACACCGTTCAGCGGGTATGGCTACACCTTC	CASSLTPFSGYGYTF
few	-	TRBV18	TRBJ1-1	TGTGCCAGCTCACCCAGACAGGAGATGAACACTGAAGCTTTCTTT	CASSPRQEMNTEAFF
-	-	TRBV6-5	TRBJ2-4	TGTGCCAGCAGTTCTGCAGGGAAAAGGCAGTACTTC	CASSSAGKRQYF
-	TRBD1	TRBV5-1	TRBJ2-2	TGCGCCAGCAGCTTGGGGACCGGAGTGGGGACAGGGGCCACCGGGGAGCTGTTTTTT	CASSLGTGVGTGATGELFF
few	-	TRBV7-2	TRBJ2-3	TGTGCCAGCAGCCCCAGACAGCGCACAGATACGCAGTATTTT	CASSPRQRTDTQYF
-	TRBD2	TRBV2	TRBJ2-7	TGTGCCAGCAGTAGCGGGGGGGCCGCCGAGCAGTACTTC	CASSSGGAAEQYF
-	-	TRBV7-2	TRBJ1-3	TGTGCCAGCAGCTTAGCTGAACAAGGGGCCATATATTTT	CASSLAEQGAIYF
-	TRBD1	TRBV3-1	TRBJ2-5	TGTGCCAGCAGCCAACCGGACAGGGGGTTGGAGCAGTACTTC	CASSQPDRGLEQYF
-	TRBD1	TRBV7-2	TRBJ1-3	TGTGCCAGCAGCAGTGGCCCAGGGGGCGCTGGAAACACCATATATTTT	CASSSGPGGAGNTIYF
-	TRBD2	TRBV18	TRBJ2-3	TGTGCCAGCTCACCACCTGGGACTAGCGGGGGCAATACGCAGTATTTT	CASSPPGTSGGNTQYF
-	TRBD1	TRBV10-3	TRBJ2-1	TGTGCCATCAGGACCCCGGGTCAGGGGGTTCACAATGAGCAGTTCTTC	CAIRTPGQGVHNEQFF
-	TRBD2	TRBV7-2	TRBJ2-7	TGTGCCAGCAGCTTAGTAGTGCCAGGGAGGGGCGAGCAGTACTTC	CASSLVVPGRGEQYF
-	-	TRBV20-1	TRBJ2-6	TGCAGTGCTAGTCTAGGGGGGCGCTCTGGGGCCAACGTCCTGACTTTC	CSASLGGRSGANVLTF
-	-	TRBV5-1	TRBJ1-6	TGCGCCAGCAGCCTGGCCGGGACGGACAATTCACCCCTCCACTTT	CASSLAGTDNSPLHF
-	-	TRBV29-1	TRBJ2-5	TGCAGCGTTGAACCACGTAGGGACCAAGAGACCCAGTACTTC	CSVEPRRDQETQYF
-	-	TRBV28	TRBJ2-3	TGTGCCAGCAGTTTCGGGACGGATAGCACAGATACGCAGTATTTT	CASSFGTDSTDTQYF
-	TRBD1	TRBV4-2	TRBJ2-1	TGTGCCAGCGGCCATTCCGGGACAGGGGACAATGGGCAGTTCTTC	CASGHSGTGDNGQFF
-	-	TRBV5-4	TRBJ1-2	TGTGCCAGCAGCTTGGTAGCCGAGGGGCAAATCGGCTACACCTTC	CASSLVAEGQIGYTF
once	TRBD1	TRBV29-1	TRBJ1-1	TGCAGCGTAAGGGACAGCCCTACCACTGAAGCTTTCTTT	CSVRDSPTTEAFF
few	-	TRBV12-3/TRBV12-4	TRBJ2-1	TGTGCCAGCAGTGCGCAGGGTGGGCGCAATGAGCAGTTCTTC	CASSAQGGRNEQFF
few	TRBD1	TRBV9	TRBJ2-6	TGTGCCAGCAGCGTAGACCCCCCGGACAGGGGGCCCCTCTCTGGGGCCAACGTCCTGACTTTC	CASSVDPPDRGPLSGANVLTF
-	-	TRBV28	TRBJ2-7	TGTGCCAGCAGTTTCCACTCAAGATACGAGCAGTACTTC	CASSFHSRYEQYF
-	TRBD1	TRBV25-1	TRBJ1-2	TGTGCCAGCAGAAACAGGGGAGGCGATGGCTACACCTTC	CASRNRGGDGYTF
few	-	TRBV7-2	TRBJ2-6	TGTGCCAGCAGCTCGAGGGGTCTCTCTGGGGCCAACGTCCTGACTTTC	CASSSRGLSGANVLTF
-	TRBD2	TRBV4-2	TRBJ2-6	TGTGCCAGCAGCCAAGTTTTGGGATTAGCGGGAGAGTACTCTGGGGCCAACGTCCTGACTTTC	CASSQVLGLAGEYSGANVLTF
few	-	TRBV6-1	TRBJ2-7	TGTGCCAGCAGTGAATACGGCTACGAGCAGTACTTC	CASSEYGYEQYF
-	-	TRBV14	TRBJ1-2	TGTGCCAGCAGCCAAGGAAGCTATTACTATGGCTACACCTTC	CASSQGSYYYGYTF
many	-	TRBV7-2	TRBJ2-1	TGTGCCAGCAGCTTAGGGTGGGGGAGAGGGACCCGCTCCTACAATGAGCAGTTCTTC	CASSLGWGRGTRSYNEQFF
-	TRBD1	TRBV5-1	TRBJ1-6	TGCGCCAGCAGCTTGGGTGGGACAGACAATTCACCCCTCCACTTT	CASSLGGTDNSPLHF
few	-	TRBV6-2/TRBV6-3	TRBJ2-1	TGTGCCAGCACCCTACCCAAAGCGGTTAATGAGCAGTTCTTC	CASTLPKAVNEQFF
-	-	TRBV4-3	TRBJ2-5	TGCGCCAGCAGCCAAGAAACTGGGGTGGCGGAGACCCAGTACTTC	CASSQETGVAETQYF
-	TRBD2	TRBV27	TRBJ2-7	TGTGCCAGCAGTTTAGCACCAGCGGGGGGGGCACTGGATCAGTACTTC	CASSLAPAGGALDQYF
few	-	TRBV6-1	TRBJ2-5	TGTGCCAGCAGTGAACAGTACCAAGAGACCCAGTACTTC	CASSEQYQETQYF
-	-	TRBV6-4	TRBJ2-1	TGTGCCAGCAGTGACTCGATTCAGGGGAGGGGTGACTACAATGAGCAGTTCTTC	CASSDSIQGRGDYNEQFF
-	TRBD2	TRBV20-1	TRBJ2-7	TGCAGTGCTAAGGGACTAGCATCCTACGAGCAGTACTTC	CSAKGLASYEQYF
-	TRBD2	TRBV5-4	TRBJ2-5	TGTGCCAGCAGCTTCGGACTAGAGGAGACCCAGTACTTC	CASSFGLEETQYF
few	-	TRBV7-2	TRBJ2-5	TGTGCCAGCAGCTTAGGGAGGGCCCAGTACTTC	CASSLGRAQYF
-	-	TRBV12-3/TRBV12-4	TRBJ2-1	TGTGCCAGCAGTCCACGTACTCTAGACGATGAGCAGTTCTTC	CASSPRTLDDEQFF
-	-	TRBV20-1	TRBJ1-2	TGCAGTGCTAGGGGTCCGGGCACCTTTAACTATGGCTACACCTTC	CSARGPGTFNYGYTF
-	TRBD2	TRBV5-1	TRBJ2-3	TGCGCCAGCAGCGGACGGACTAGCGGGGGTGCGGCAGATACGCAGTATTTT	CASSGRTSGGAADTQYF